The T cell receptor (beta chain) under discussion was sequenced for a study of T cell responses to AZD1222 COVID-19 vaccine. Only in-frame clones appear in the TCRdb table, and some are missing; sequencing was by immunoSEQ multiplex PCR. The table includes nearly 110,000 clones, 80% to 95% detected once. With 5 bases clipped from V and 4 bases from J, the junction kept 8 bases outside the gene matches. This CDR3 contains 14 residues. The germline V gene has CDR1 LNHDA and CDR2 SQIVND (reference sequence). The chain recombines TRBV19 with TRBJ2-7; 7 nucleotides line up with TRBD1. The TCR sequence derives from an adult who received the AZD1222 COVID-19 vaccine. This sample comprised peripheral blood, obtained 28 days after the second AZD1222 dose. The CDR3 bases are TGTGCCAGTAGTCCCCCGGGACAGATTTACGAGCAGTACTTC. It encodes CASSPPGQIYEQYF.